Here is one T cell receptor (beta chain) with its context. This record belongs to a study of blood T cell repertoires in COVID-19. Turning to the study itself: Acute and convalescent COVID-19 specimens originated in the United States, Italy and Spain. Nucleic acid was either cDNA or gDNA, and it came from T cells, B-cell-depleted T cells, or PBMCs.

Trimming removed 1 base from V and 2 bases from J; junction bases left unmatched: 11. CDR3 length: 17 amino acids. The germline CDR1 and CDR2 sequences are LNHNV and YYDKDF (reference sequence). In the original analysis: Amplification from reference gene primers served as the basis for estimated nucleated cell counts. The data were produced by immunoSEQ multiplex PCR, yet TCRdb's version contains in-frame clones alone and is incomplete. That table gives V, J and clone size, and the DNA gave D and trimming. The table includes some 45,000 clones, almost 85% detected once. The specimen was peripheral blood. This clonotype was sampled from a human donor in a cohort sampled during active COVID-19. The V call is TRBV15, the J call TRBJ2-7; 7 bases are shared with TRBD1. This CDR3 reads CATSRGANRDSTYEQYF. CDR3 coding DNA: TGTGCCACCAGCAGAGGGGCCAACCGGGACAGCACCTACGAGCAGTACTTC. The variable domain in full, completed from reference TRBV15 and TRBJ2-7, reads DAMVIQNPRYQVTQFGKPVTLSCSQTLNHNVMYWYQQKSSQAPKLLFHYYDKDFNNEADTPDNFQSRRPNTSFCFLDIRSPGLGDTAMYLCATSRGANRDSTYEQYFGPGTRLTVT.